Listed here are 6 T cell receptor beta chains from one sample, sequenced in a study of T-cell reconstitution after alpha-beta-depleted transplantation in children (dated by TCRdb to the mid-2010s). The library was produced with PCR. For sequencing, an Illumina HiSeq 2500 was employed. TCR libraries were prepared with molecular barcoding, using unique molecular identifiers to normalize TCRbeta repertoire quantification. TCRdb reprocessing: public reads trimmed at Q25 with fastp, clones called with MiXCR, in-frame beta chains kept. Rows are combined by CDR3 protein, so each entry shows the most common genes and DNA. The sample records 97,000 or so distinct CDR3 sequences, approximately 6% of which are singletons. The ten largest make up 6.1% of the sample. The sample's time point label is to be understood as: day 60 (about 2 months) after transplantation. This specimen's treatment or condition label, per the study, means: allogeneic hematopoietic cell transplantation with graft depleted of TCRalphabeta T cells and CD19 B cells.

The sample was PBMCs, mostly from graft donor cells, taken 60 days after TCRalphabeta/CD19-depleted stem cell transplant. The receptors were sampled from a female patient between 2 and 15 years old who had a stem cell transplant for Fanconi anemia, so the T cells may come from the graft donor.

The sample holds many counts of this clonotype. The J gene is TRBJ2-3, the V gene TRBV7-2, with D tentatively TRBD2 (5 bases). The ends were cut back, 1 base at V and 2 bases at J, with 10 bases in the middle. The CDR3 contains 15 residues. Germline values: CDR1 SGHTA, CDR2 FQGNSA. CDR3 in DNA: TGTGCCAGCAGCTTAGGAAGCGGATCCACAGATACGCAGTATTTT. Translating it yields CASSLGSGSTDTQYF. Supplemented by reference TRBV7-2 and TRBJ2-3, the full variable domain reads GAGVSQSPSNKVTEKGKDVELRCDPISGHTALYWYRQSLGQGLEFLIYFQGNSAPDKSGLPSDRFSAERTGGSVSTLTIQRTQQEDSAVYLCASSLGSGSTDTQYFGPGTRLTVL.

This clonotype was detected ten times or more. The DNA for the CDR3 is TGTGCCAGCAGCCAAGATAGGGATCAGCCCCAGCATTTT. Translation gives CASSQDRDQPQHF. The chain carries TRBV3-1 and TRBJ1-5; D is ambiguous. CDR3 length: 13 amino acids. V was trimmed by 0 bases and J by 5 bases, leaving 5 bases between them. Germline CDR1 LGHDT, CDR2 YNNKEL (reference sequence).

This chain joins TRBV3-1 and TRBJ2-4; 8 positions agree with TRBD1. Per germline, CDR1 LGHDT and CDR2 YNNKEL (reference sequence). CDR3 length equals 18 residues. V trimming: 8 bases; J trimming: 1 base; junction bases outside the gene matches: 16. CDR3 protein: CASSKEVYRDRAKNIQYF. The CDR3 DNA reads as TGTGCCAGCTCCAAAGAAGTCTATAGGGACAGGGCCAAAAACATTCAGTACTTC.

This chain links TRBV30 with TRBJ1-1, with D unclear. This CDR3 contains 12 residues. The V gene lost 8 bases and the J gene lost 5 bases, with 15 bases spanning the gap. The germline V gene has CDR1 GTSNPN and CDR2 SVGIG (reference sequence). DNA for the CDR3: TGTGCCATGAGCCCCGGGTCGACTGAAGCTTTCTTT. Amino acid sequence: CAMSPGSTEAFF.

There are many counts of this clonotype. The chain recombines TRBV6-4 with TRBJ2-1, with 11 bases fitting TRBD2. J was trimmed by 6 bases and V by 3 bases; bases with no gene match: 4. Germline V gives CDR1 MRHNA, CDR2 SNTAGT. CDR3 length equals 15 residues. The CDR3 DNA follows: TGTGCCAGCAGTGAGGTAGCGGGAGGGCCCAATGAGCAGTTCTTC. This gives the protein CASSEVAGGPNEQFF.

This clonotype was seen ten or more times. The rearrangement uses TRBV4-1 and TRBJ2-5; D remains ambiguous. Germline V lookup: CDR1 MGHRA, CDR2 YSYEKL. This CDR3 spans 16 amino acids. Trimming removed 0 bases from V and 6 bases from J, with 17 bases in between. The CDR3 DNA is TGCGCCAGCAGCCAAGATTTTGGGTTAACCCAGAAGACCCAGTACTTC. This encodes CASSQDFGLTQKTQYF.